The 5 T cell receptor beta chains reported below all come from one sample, sequenced in a study of CD8 T cells in Susac syndrome. Random hexamers were used to reverse transcribe an amount of roughly 0.45 to 1 ug RNA. MiXCR, applied by TCRdb to the immunoSEQ multiplex PCR reads, yields one record per CDR3 protein. In the table there are just under 95,000 distinct CDR3 sequences, about 93% of which are singletons. Sample: CD4+ T cells from PBMCs. The receptor source for this set is a human donor with Susac syndrome.

This rearrangement joins TRBV6-5 to TRBJ1-1; D is undetermined. Trimming took 0 bases from V and 4 from J, leaving 6 bases between them. The length of the CDR3 is 13 residues. Germline CDR1 MNHEY, CDR2 SVGAGI. The CDR3 here is CASSYSQATEAFF. Written as DNA, the CDR3 is TGTGCCAGCAGTTACTCGCAGGCCACTGAAGCTTTCTTT.

The chain couples TRBV2 to TRBJ1-2; D uncertain. The CDR3 covers 14 residues. Germline CDR1 reads SNHLY; CDR2 reads FYNNEI. Trimming stripped 3 bases from V and 0 bases from J, with 8 bases between. CDR3 sequence reads: CASSETRANYGYTF. CDR3 DNA sequence: TGTGCCAGCAGTGAGACGCGAGCTAACTATGGCTACACCTTC.

This chain joins TRBV2 and TRBJ2-2; D is unresolved. CDR1 SNHLY and CDR2 FYNNEI come from the germline V gene. Deletions cut 8 bases from V and 0 bases from J, with 10 bases between. CDR3 size: 14 residues. Here the CDR3 DNA reads TGTGCCAGCTTGACGGCTACGAACACCGGGGAGCTGTTTTTT. It translates to CASLTATNTGELFF. The full variable domain, rest sourced from reference TRBV2 and TRBJ2-2, is EPEVTQTPSHQVTQMGQEVILRCVPISNHLYFYWYRQILGQKVEFLVSFYNNEISEKSEIFDDQFSVERPDGSNFTLKIRSTKLEDSAMYFCASLTATNTGELFFGEGSRLTVL.

The rearrangement joins TRBV12-3 or TRBV12-4 to TRBJ1-5, with unresolved D. V was pared by 7 bases and J by 5 bases, with 15 bases between. CDR3 length equals 14 residues. The CDR3 bases are TGTGCCAGCACAGTCCGGCGGAGGGATCAGCCCCAGCATTTT. This gives the protein CASTVRRRDQPQHF.

This chain uses TRBV7-9 with TRBJ2-6; weak D call: TRBD1 (5 bases). The CDR3 loop spans 15 amino acids. CDR1 and CDR2 (germline): SEHNR, FQNEAQ (reference sequence). Trimming cost V 3 bases and J 2 bases, with 8 bases left between them. The CDR3 is CASSLQGPGANVLTF. CDR3 DNA sequence: TGTGCCAGCAGCTTGCAGGGCCCTGGGGCCAACGTCCTGACTTTC.